This is a list of T cell receptor beta chains from one sample in a study of radiotherapy plus CTLA-4 blockade in lung cancer. The table came from immunoSEQ multiplex PCR; TCRdb's copy has only in-frame clones and leaves some out. The sample consists of about 83,000 clones, 78% of them appearing once. Sample: peripheral blood, taken from a patient treated with radiotherapy plus ipilimumab. The receptor set was obtained from a human donor with non-small cell lung cancer who had a partial response to radiotherapy plus ipilimumab. Some clones in this sample may be carry-over from other donors' samples. CDR3s include the opening cysteine and the closing phenylalanine or tryptophan. A D gene is named only where the DNA matches it firmly. Rows give clone size only sometimes, using once, few, many, or a class for an expanded clone.

J	D	V	size	CDR3	DNA
TRBJ2-5	TRBD1	TRBV19	-	CASANVQGVGMKTQYF	TGTGCCAGTGCCAACGTACAGGGGGTGGGCATGAAGACCCAGTACTTC
TRBJ1-4	TRBD1	TRBV19	-	CASSMRTGYEKLFF	TGTGCCAGTAGTATGCGGACAGGGTACGAAAAACTGTTTTTT
TRBJ1-6	-	TRBV7-6	few	CASSADSLNSPLHF	TGTGCCAGCAGCGCGGACAGTCTAAATTCACCCCTCCACTTT
TRBJ2-1	-	TRBV30	-	CAWSGRTGSYNEQFF	TGTGCCTGGAGTGGGCGGACTGGCTCCTACAATGAGCAGTTCTTC
TRBJ2-7	TRBD1	TRBV10-2	few	CASSESNRGSYEQYF	TGCGCCAGCAGTGAGTCGAACAGGGGAAGCTACGAGCAGTACTTC
TRBJ2-7	-	TRBV29-1	-	CSVQNRVGEYEQYF	TGCAGCGTCCAGAACAGGGTAGGCGAATACGAGCAGTACTTC
TRBJ2-2	-	TRBV5-1	-	CASSLGGNTGELFF	TGCGCCAGCAGCTTAGGAGGGAACACCGGGGAGCTGTTTTTT
TRBJ1-2	TRBD1	TRBV7-2	-	CASSLVGGQDYGYTF	TGTGCCAGCAGCTTAGTGGGGGGACAGGACTATGGCTACACCTTC
TRBJ1-1	TRBD1	TRBV10-1	-	CASSESYRGTEAFF	TGCGCCAGCAGTGAGTCTTACAGGGGGACTGAAGCTTTCTTT
TRBJ2-7	TRBD2	TRBV5-6	-	CASSLRGGPIQQYF	TGTGCCAGCAGCTTGCGGGGGGGGCCCATCCAGCAGTACTTC
TRBJ1-5	-	TRBV15	few	CATSSRDSTNQPQHF	TGTGCCACCAGCAGCCGGGATTCTACTAATCAGCCCCAGCATTTT
TRBJ2-1	-	TRBV15	once	CATSRDPIGGGSSYNEQFF	TGTGCCACCAGCAGAGATCCCATTGGGGGCGGGAGCTCCTACAATGAGCAGTTCTTC
TRBJ2-5	TRBD2	TRBV7-2	-	CASSQTSGGAFGYETQYF	TGTGCCAGCAGCCAGACTAGCGGGGGGGCGTTTGGTTATGAGACCCAGTACTTC
TRBJ2-2	TRBD2	TRBV10-3	many	CAISELRLAVNTGELFF	TGTGCCATCAGTGAGTTGAGGCTAGCGGTTAACACCGGGGAGCTGTTTTTT
TRBJ2-3	-	TRBV28	-	CASSLGSAGGTDTQYF	TGTGCCAGCAGTTTAGGGTCCGCGGGCGGCACAGATACGCAGTATTTT
TRBJ1-1	-	TRBV28	few	CASSPGGRGAEAFF	TGTGCCAGCAGTCCCGGGGGTCGGGGCGCTGAAGCTTTCTTT
TRBJ2-7	-	TRBV13	-	CASSMGLRGEQYF	TGTGCCAGCAGCATGGGGCTCCGTGGCGAGCAGTACTTC
TRBJ2-7	TRBD2	TRBV5-1	-	CASSLGGLDNGYEQYF	TGCGCCAGCAGCTTGGGAGGACTAGACAATGGCTACGAGCAGTACTTC
TRBJ2-7	-	TRBV6-5	-	CASSESHSSYEQYF	TGTGCCAGCAGTGAATCCCATAGCTCCTACGAGCAGTACTTC
TRBJ1-3	-	TRBV10-1	-	CASSGTTGDSGNTIYF	TGCGCCAGCAGCGGGACGACAGGAGACTCTGGAAACACCATATATTTT
TRBJ2-3	TRBD1	TRBV7-2	-	CASSLAGTVFSTDTQYF	TGTGCCAGCAGCTTAGCCGGGACAGTTTTTAGCACAGATACGCAGTATTTT